Listed here are 21 T cell receptor beta chains from one sample, sequenced in a study of regulatory T cells in long-lasting Graves disease. Time point of the sample: newly diagnosed GD, antithyroid drugs for less than 3 months. PBMCs provided the RNA from which the TCR library was made. Arm-PCR of CDR3 regions and iRepertoire HTBI primers were used to build TCR beta libraries. Each CDR3 protein gets one entry after TCRdb re-called the multiplex PCR reads with MiXCR. Among 400,000 to 650,000 distinct CDR3 sequences, around 16% were seen once, and the ten largest hold just under 25%. The data were also submitted as part of a second study, on T cells in Graves' hyperthyroidism and ophthalmopathy.

The source was peripheral blood mononuclear cells (PBMCs), collected at new diagnosis, from a patient treated with antithyroid drugs. The receptors derive from a woman in her forties or fifties with Graves disease.

The chain combines TRBV2 with TRBJ1-3, with a possible D match to TRBD1 (5 bases). The ends were cut back, 4 bases at V and 3 bases at J, with 13 bases in the middle. The CDR3 consists of 15 residues. Germline V gives CDR1 SNHLY, CDR2 FYNNEI. The DNA of the CDR3 is TGTGCCAGCAGTGCGTCTAGGGGACTTGGAAACACCATATATTTT. The encoded protein is CASSASRGLGNTIYF.

In the case of this clonotype: This may come from a read error, since a much larger clone is one base off. The chain links TRBV20-1 to TRBJ1-2; D is possibly TRBD1 (5 bases). Trimming cost V 6 bases and J 8 bases, with 28 bases left between them. The CDR3 contains 16 residues. Looked up from germline, CDR1 is DFQATT and CDR2 is SNEGSKA (reference sequence). Here the CDR3 reads CSASHEVQAPAKGYTF. DNA for the CDR3: TGCAGTGCATCCCATGAGGTACAGGCTCCAGCAAAGGGCTACACCTTC.

This clonotype has at least ten counts. CDR3 loop: CASSLGLAGTGDTQYF. The CDR3 region has the DNA TGTGCCAGCAGCTTAGGACTAGCGGGTACAGGGGATACGCAGTATTTT. V gene TRBV7-6 combines with J gene TRBJ2-3, with 10 bases lining up with TRBD2. CDR1 and CDR2 (germline): SGHVS, FNYEAQ. The V gene end was trimmed by 1 base and the J gene end by 6 bases; junction bases not matched to a gene: 7. This CDR3 is built from 16 residues.

This clonotype was detected only once. This may stem from a read error, because a much larger clone lies one nucleotide away. The V call is TRBV12-3 or TRBV12-4, the J call TRBJ1-1; no clear D gene. V was cut by 8 bases and J by 0 bases, with 25 bases left in between. The CDR3 is 18 amino acids. The CDR3 protein is CASGPETYTAHMNTEAFF. CDR3 bases: TGTGCCAGCGGGCCCGAAACATACACTGCTCACATGAACACTGAAGCTTTCTTT.

In the case of this clonotype: One base away lies a much larger clone, so this may be a sequencing read error. The J gene is TRBJ2-5, the V gene TRBV3-1, with no clear D. The germline V and J ends were trimmed by 3 bases and 5 bases, with 7 bases remaining between them. This CDR3 is built from 12 residues. Germline V gene sequence: CDR1 LGHDT, CDR2 YNNKEL (reference sequence). CDR3 loop: CASSHLRETQYF. Written as DNA, the CDR3 is TGTGCCAGCAGCCATTTGAGGGAGACCCAGTACTTC.

This clonotype was recorded at least ten times. An end of the junction differs from the germline gene, which may be a read error. The chain is built from TRBV2 and TRBJ2-1; D might be TRBD2 (6 bases). Germline V lookup: CDR1 SNHLY, CDR2 FYNNEI. CDR3 length: 14 amino acids. The CDR3 DNA reads TGTGCCGGCAGCTCCGGGACTCTCAAGAATGAGCAGTTCTTC. It codes for CAGSSGTLKNEQFF.

At least ten counts were recorded for this clonotype. This chain links TRBV20-1 with TRBJ1-1; maybe TRBD1 (5 bases). V was trimmed by 3 bases and J by 1 base, leaving 12 bases between them. Germline V gives CDR1 DFQATT, CDR2 SNEGSKA (reference sequence). The length of the CDR3 is 14 residues. The CDR3 protein is CSASVTGANTEAFF. CDR3 coding DNA: TGCAGTGCTAGCGTAACAGGCGCGAACACTGAAGCTTTCTTT.

This clonotype showed up just a few times. V is TRBV6-1 and J is TRBJ2-7; 10 nucleotides agree with TRBD1. The CDR3 has 14 amino acids. Germline V gives CDR1 MNHNS, CDR2 SASEGT. V shed 10 bases and J 3 bases; nucleotides not matched to a gene: 9. CDR3 bases: TGTGCCACCAGAAGGACAGGGGGTTTCTACGAGCAGTACTTC. Encoded protein: CATRRTGGFYEQYF.

J is TRBJ2-5 and V is TRBV3-1; 14 bases are a match to TRBD2. The V segment lost 0 bases and the J segment 7 bases; nucleotides outside the gene matches: 7. The germline CDR1 and CDR2 sequences are LGHDT and YNNKEL (reference sequence). This CDR3 is built from 17 residues. The CDR3 is CASSQDSRGTSGGTQYF. CDR3 nucleotide sequence: TGTGCCAGCAGCCAAGATAGTCGAGGGACTAGCGGGGGGACCCAGTACTTC.

This clonotype was picked up many times. This CDR3 reads CASSSPQGRYYGYTF. CDR3 nucleotides: TGTGCCAGCAGTTCACCCCAGGGACGGTACTATGGCTACACCTTC. The V and J genes are TRBV28 and TRBJ1-2; D may be TRBD1 (5 bases). With 4 bases removed from V and 3 bases from J, the gap between germline ends came to 15 bases. The CDR3 covers 15 residues. Germline loops: CDR1 MDHEN, CDR2 SYDVKM.

The V and J genes are TRBV28 and TRBJ1-6; D is uncertain. The CDR3 loop spans 13 amino acids. Germline assignment: CDR1 MDHEN and CDR2 SYDVKM. Trimming left V 7 bases short and J 7 bases short, with 11 bases between. The CDR3 DNA sequence: TGTGCCAGCACCCTTGGGGAAAATTCACCCCTCCACTTT. Amino acid sequence: CASTLGENSPLHF. Together with reference TRBV28 and TRBJ1-6, the CDR3 gives the full variable domain: DVKVTQSSRYLVKRTGEKVFLECVQDMDHENMFWYRQDPGLGLRLIYFSYDVKMKEKGDIPEGYSVSREKKERFSLILESASTNQTSMYLCASTLGENSPLHFGNGTRLTVT.

There are many counts of this clonotype. At one boundary the junction diverges from the germline segment, which might be a read error. The gene calls are TRBV20-1 and TRBJ2-2; D is uncertain. This CDR3 is 16 amino acids long. From germline, CDR1 is DFQATT and CDR2 SNEGSKA (reference sequence). CDR3 bases: TGCGGTGCTGCGAGGCCCATCGGCCTAGGCACCGGGGAGCTGTTTTTT. This encodes CGAARPIGLGTGELFF.

This clonotype was counted at least ten times. V and J are TRBV12-3 or TRBV12-4 and TRBJ2-2; D remains unclear. The CDR3 covers 14 residues. V lost 1 base and J 4 bases, leaving 7 bases between the germline ends. The CDR3 protein is CASSLEAATGELFF. In nucleotides, the CDR3 is TGTGCCAGCAGTTTAGAGGCAGCCACCGGGGAGCTGTTTTTT.

This clonotype showed up just once. This sequence may be a read error, since a much larger clone differs from it by one base. J is TRBJ2-1 and V is TRBV6-5; a weak D match, TRBD1 (5 bases). Germline-derived CDR1 and CDR2 are MNHEY and SVGAGI. The V end lost 3 bases, the J end lost 8 bases, and 17 bases lay between the germline ends. CDR3 size: 15 residues. DNA of the CDR3: TGTGCCAGCAGTTATTCAATGACAGCAAACGATGAGCAGTTCTTC. It codes for CASSYSMTANDEQFF.

This clonotype came up many times. V usage is TRBV7-8 and J usage is TRBJ1-6, with D unresolved. The CDR3 covers 14 residues. CDR1 is SGHVS and CDR2 is FQNEAQ in the germline V gene. The V and J ends lost 3 bases and 9 bases respectively, with 12 bases between them. Written as DNA, the CDR3 is TGTGCCAGCAGCTTGAAGCTAATTTTTTCACCCCTCCACTTT. Translation gives CASSLKLIFSPLHF.

In its sample, this clonotype was seen many times. The rearrangement uses TRBV11-2 and TRBJ1-1; possible D gene TRBD1, 5 bases. CDR3 length: 20 residues. V lost 1 base and J 1 base, leaving 25 bases between the germline ends. Per the germline V gene, CDR1 is SGHAT and CDR2 is FQNNGV. CDR3 sequence (DNA): TGTGCCAGCAGCTTAGCGGGTGGATGGACGGTAGTGAGGGGGAACACTGAAGCTTTCTTT. It specifies CASSLAGGWTVVRGNTEAFF.

In its sample, this clonotype was seen a few times. The chain links TRBV7-6 to TRBJ1-1; a weak D match, TRBD1 (5 bases). The CDR3 is made up of 13 amino acids. Germline V gene lookup returns CDR1 SGHVS and CDR2 FNYEAQ. V shed 2 bases and J shed 6 bases, with 10 bases lying between them. This CDR3 reads CASSLLTAPEAFF. The CDR3 DNA reads as TGTGCCAGCAGCTTACTGACAGCCCCTGAAGCTTTCTTT.

This clonotype was recorded a few times. The rearrangement links TRBV19 to TRBJ1-2; a weak D match, TRBD1 (6 bases). The V end lost 11 bases, the J end lost 8 bases, and 27 bases lay between the germline ends. The CDR3 is 15 amino acids. The germline V gene encodes CDR1 LNHDA and CDR2 SQIVND (reference sequence). The CDR3 protein is CAVRGRPDRSGGYTF. For the CDR3, the DNA is TGTGCCGTGAGGGGGAGACCAGATAGATCGGGGGGCTACACCTTC.

This clonotype was observed a handful of times. This chain uses TRBV29-1 with TRBJ2-7, with a possible D match to TRBD1 (5 bases). The V end lost 4 bases, the J end lost 2 bases, and 9 bases lay between the germline ends. This CDR3 region has 12 residues. Germline V gene sequence: CDR1 SQVTM, CDR2 ANQGSEA. Here the CDR3 DNA reads TGCAGCGTTGTGGACAAAACCTACGAGCAGTACTTC. Amino acids: CSVVDKTYEQYF.

This clonotype was counted at least ten times. The chain employs TRBV2 and TRBJ1-5; TRBD1 is a possible D gene (5 bases). The CDR3 is 16 residues long. The V end lost 1 base, the J end lost 6 bases, and 16 bases lay between the germline ends. The germline CDR1 and CDR2 sequences are SNHLY and FYNNEI. CDR3 in DNA: TGTGCCAGCAGTGAAGGGTCGACAGACACGGGTCAGCCCCAGCATTTT. Translating it yields CASSEGSTDTGQPQHF.

The CDR3 DNA reads TGTGCCAGCAGCAGGACCATCAATCAGCCCCAGCATTTT. It translates to CASSRTINQPQHF. This chain links TRBV6-1 with TRBJ1-5, with D unresolved. Germline V gene data show CDR1 as MNHNS and CDR2 as SASEGT. Trimming removed 6 bases from V and 3 bases from J, with 9 bases in between. The CDR3 runs 13 residues.